This TCR beta chain derives from a study of beta chain features in type 1 diabetes. Study context: When patients were set against healthy donors, age, gender and cell yields were similar.

Every isolated RNA sample was fully reverse transcribed, so sequencing captured expressed TCRB transcripts. TCRdb's copy holds only in-frame clones and misses some; the assay was immunoSEQ multiplex PCR. The sample holds about 340,000 clones, roughly 8% seen once. Stem cell-like memory, regulatory, central memory and naive CD4+ cells were sorted via CD45RO/CCR7/CD25/CD127/CD95/CD27. Whole-study findings and limits: People with Type 1 diabetes carried modestly yet significantly shorter TCRB CDR3s in all four CD4+ subsets.

This clone was recorded a few times. Its specificity is not known. What was sequenced was central memory CD4+ T cells from blood. The TCR sequence derives from a woman aged 18-30 years in good health.

The CDR3 spells CASSFARDTQYF. CDR3 nucleotides: TGTGCCAGCAGCTTCGCGAGGGATACGCAGTATTTT. This chain uses TRBV7-2 with TRBJ2-3, with D unresolved. The CDR3 consists of 12 residues. Between the trimmed V and J ends, which lost 3 bases and 6 bases, there was a span of 7 bases. CDR1 SGHTA and CDR2 FQGNSA come from the germline V gene.